The T cell receptor beta chain described here comes from a study of CD8 T cells in Susac syndrome (dated by TCRdb to between 2019 and 2020). Study-level background: Of the Susac syndrome patients who were sequenced, over five had clinically active disease and about 8 were in clinical remission. The study used repertoire sequencing to test whether antigen drove CD8+ T cell activation and differentiation in Susac syndrome. At the time of blood withdrawal, Susac syndrome patients were either therapy-naive, taking corticosteroids (with some also receiving IVIg), or on IVIg alone. The clonality of the CD8+ T cell repertoire was compared across around twelve healthy donors, some 14 Susac syndrome patients and under 17 multiple sclerosis patients.

Peripheral blood CD8+ and CD4+ T cells from healthy donors, Susac syndrome patients and multiple sclerosis patients were profiled using high-throughput TCR beta sequencing. The Susac syndrome patients fulfilled recently defined diagnostic criteria for definite or probable disease. Bulk CD8+ and CD4+ T cells were purified by magnetic negative isolation, whereas CD8+ TEMRA cells were enriched by FACS. Blood was drawn into EDTA tubes, processed within 24 hours, and PBMCs were isolated by density gradient centrifugation. PBMCs destined for TCR sequencing were cryopreserved in liquid nitrogen and later thawed in a 37 °C water bath. The sorted or isolated CD4+, CD8+ and CD8+ TEMRA cells reached a purity of at least 90%. RNA was extracted using the RNeasy kit, and 0.5 to 1 microgram was reverse transcribed with random hexamers. The immunoSEQ multiplex PCR assay, covering 54 Vbeta and 13 Jbeta segments, was used to amplify TCR beta CDR3 regions. Bias from PCR amplification was corrected by using a synthetic template baseline for primer optimization and for computational correction. The study's processing was this. Reads were assigned to V, D and J genes according to IMGT and analyzed in immunoSEQ Analyzer, with only productive sequences retained. Clonality was calculated as one minus the Shannon entropy normalized by log2 of the number of productive unique sequences. Public and private clones were assessed among the 100 most prevalent clones of each patient and control. Clones were defined as Susac-specific if absent from the healthy and MS cohorts, from around 1,100 published viral clones and from other ImmuneACCESS disease sequences. TCRdb handled the public reads itself, with Q25 trimming in fastp and clone calling in MiXCR, and kept productive beta chains. Merged by CDR3 protein, the rows form single entries marked with the most common genes and DNA. In this record, the V and J calls reflect TCRdb's handling and not the investigators' own analysis. The sample contains more than 65,000 distinct CDR3 sequences, 85% to 95% of them found a single time. Of the sample, 0.46% falls within the top ten clones.

General conclusions and limits of the study: In the total CD8+ and CD8+ TEMRA repertoires, sixteen and five Susac-specific public clones, respectively, were identified. Clonal expansion was seen in Susac syndrome CD8+ repertoires, peaking in CD8+ TEMRA cells and being greater in clinically active patients than in remitting ones. The number of individuals in the TCR sequencing and HLA analysis was recognized as being relatively small.

From the cysteine up to the phenylalanine, the CDR3 has a length of 11 residues. Just CDR3 DNA is preserved here, 33 bases in frame from base 1. CDR1 is given as DFQATT and CDR2 as SNEGSKA, both from the germline V gene (reference sequence). Note on this clonotype: Its antigen is currently not known. One base away there is no much larger clone; base qualities are not given.

Recombination joined TRBV20-1 with TRBJ2-1, and TRBD1 aligns with 11 junction nucleotides. The sequence was collected from a human donor with Susac syndrome. The sample comprised CD8+ T cells from PBMCs. The base sequence is TGCTCCGGGACAGGGGGCAATGAGCAGTTCTTC. It translates as CSGTGGNEQFF.